The TCR beta chain described here comes from a study of blood T cell repertoires in COVID-19. Overall study: Samples taken during acute and convalescent COVID-19 were collected in the United States, Italy and Spain.

The study drew participants aged about 18 to 89 years from some 25 US areas. Assignment of participants to cohorts was predicated upon participant-reported clinical history. Cohort 3 recovered donors had two negative PCRs, clearance, or symptom resolution. Unmatched junction bases numbered 5, after V lost 1 base and J lost 2 bases. The CDR3 length is 15 residues. The germline V gene encodes CDR1 LNHDA and CDR2 SQIVND (reference sequence). The table came from immunoSEQ multiplex PCR; TCRdb's copy has only in-frame clones and leaves some out. Among hundreds of thousands of clones listed, 89% were seen once.

Sequenced material: PBMCs or T cells enriched from blood (not recorded which). The rearrangement joins TRBV19 to TRBJ2-7; 7 bases line up with TRBD2. The source is a woman in her 40s who had recovered from COVID-19. The DNA of the CDR3 is TGTGCCAGTAGTATAGCCTCCGGGAGGACCTACGAGCAGTACTTC. Protein product: CASSIASGRTYEQYF.